One T cell receptor (beta chain) is described in this entry. Its antigen target is currently unknown. No much larger clone exists at a distance of one base, and base qualities are not known. This record comes from a study of blood T cell repertoires in COVID-19 (dated by TCRdb to the early 2020s). Regarding the study in general: Samples covering the acute and convalescent phases of COVID-19 were provided by collaborators in the United States, Italy and Spain. The prospective study material was composed of cDNA or gDNA derived from T cells, B-cell-depleted T cells, or PBMCs. Deeply sampled blood TCRbeta repertoires from subjects exposed to, actively infected with, or recovered from COVID-19 were included in the dataset. The repertoires were released in a freely available public database meant as a resource for research on the immune response to SARS-CoV-2. Samples came from the ongoing ImmuneRACE study (first 160 participants) plus 1,254 subjects from 6 global collaborators. The sample metadata nearly always contained a de-identified subject ID, COVID-19 status, age in years and sex. Where available, HLA class I and class II types were taken from metadata supplied by the sample provider and were not determined by assay-based typing.

General study outcomes and caveats: The amount of clinical and demographic metadata varied by source and participant and was provided uncurated.

Each collaborating institution followed its own protocols to collect whole blood in K2EDTA tubes. For TCRbeta analysis, collaborators shipped samples as frozen whole blood, isolated PBMCs, or DNA extracted from either of those sample types. As encoded in the germline V gene (reference sequence), CDR1 is SGHNT while CDR2 is YYREEE. Measured from the cysteine to the phenylalanine, the CDR3 is 15 residues long. Just the 45-base CDR3 DNA is kept, in frame starting at base 1. Unmatched junction bases come to 4, with V trimmed by 0 bases and J by 2 bases. TCRbeta CDR3 regions were amplified from genomic DNA using the immunoSEQ Assay, a bias-controlled multiplex PCR. The authors' pipeline ran thus. Nucleated cell counts per sample were estimated from amplification of reference gene primers within the assay. To quantify the absolute abundance of each unique TCRbeta CDR3 rearrangement, sequence reads were collapsed and filtered. For each sample, productive Simpson clonality was calculated as the square root of Simpson's diversity index across productive rearrangements. TCRdb's version of the immuneACCESS table is confined to in-frame rearrangements and falls short of the full clone set. An unresolved V gene accounts for under half of the shortfall where checked; the remainder is of unknown origin. The V and J calls and clone size were taken over from that table, and D and trimming were inferred from the DNA. This sample holds over 85,000 clones; 84% were observed only once. Of the sample, less than 10% is held by the ten largest clones.

The chain uses TRBV5-4 and TRBJ1-2; the junction holds 7 bases that match TRBD1. The source material was peripheral blood. The TCR was taken from a man aged 35-49 years with active or convalescent COVID-19. The DNA is TGTGCCAGCAGCTTGGGACAGGGAATAAACTATGGCTACACCTTC. It encodes CASSLGQGINYGYTF.